Below, one TCR beta chain is given with its context. Its binding antigen is unknown. The sample holds no much larger clone one base away, and base qualities are not on file. The trial excluded patients who had a history of autoimmune disease or who were on systemic immunosuppression. Peripheral blood for TCR sequencing was collected from all dose cohorts at baseline, on cycle 4 day 1, and on cycle 7 day 1. Samples came from an open-label, multicenter, first-in-human phase I dose-escalation trial of ivuxolimab. The trial enrolled adults with locally advanced or metastatic head and neck squamous cell, hepatocellular, melanoma or renal cell carcinoma. Before TCR sequencing, CD4+ T cells and CD8+ T cells were sorted from peripheral blood as separate populations. Genomic DNA was extracted from sorted cells for sequencing of the TCRbeta CDR3 region. TCRbeta CDR3 regions were sequenced using the immunoSEQ Assay. The source is immuneACCESS, and TCRdb retained only in-frame sequences with V and J called. Part of the clones is not carried over; for the studies checked, unresolved V genes explain less than half of this, and the remainder is unexplained. This sample holds some 74,000 clones; 85% were observed only once. The leading ten clones occupy around 0.5% of the sample.

These data come from a study of OX40 agonist ivuxolimab in advanced cancers. A note on the overall study: Ivuxolimab was a fully human IgG2 agonistic monoclonal antibody targeting the costimulatory receptor OX40 (CD134). Intravenous ivuxolimab was administered to patients every 2 weeks at six dose levels: 0.01, 0.1, 0.3, 1.5, 3 and 10 mg/kg. Of the roughly 52 dose-escalation patients, hepatocellular carcinoma was present in about 20, melanoma in approximately 15, renal cell carcinoma in 9 and head and neck cancer in 9. In the dose-escalation cohort, 65% to 85% of patients were male, and the mean age was approximately 60 years with a range of about 20 to 80. Prior anti-PD-1, anti-PD-L1 or anti-CTLA-4 therapy was permitted, and checkpoint inhibitors had been received by less than 45% of dose-escalation patients. Partial responses occurred in three dose-escalation patients, of whom one had hepatocellular carcinoma and two had cutaneous melanoma. Peripheral TCRbeta sequencing was intended to test whether TCR sequence diversity was altered and clonal T-cell expansion was caused by ivuxolimab. The paper covers the monotherapy dose-escalation part of the phase I ivuxolimab trial, which included N of about 50 patients. What the study reported, not specific to this receptor: Low levels of normalized T-cell clonal expansion were also shown by some nonresponding patients. Antigen specificity was not determined for the clonally expanded peripheral T cells. After ivuxolimab, more expanded clones were found on average in CD8+ T cells than in CD4+ T cells. At doses of 0.1 to 3.0 mg/kg, clonal expansion of both CD4+ and CD8+ blood T cells was observed from baseline to week 6. Partial responders in the 0.1-3.0 mg/kg groups had among the lowest normalized peripheral clonal expansion, especially among CD8+ T cells.

Trimming takes 6 bases from V and 2 bases from J, and the germline ends sit 13 bases apart. As encoded in the germline V gene, CDR1 is SGHRS while CDR2 is YFSETQ. From cysteine to phenylalanine, the CDR3 is 14 amino acids long. Solely the CDR3 DNA is kept, with 42 bases framed from the first base. The receptor comes from an adult with an advanced solid tumor such as melanoma, head and neck, liver or kidney cancer. The chain is encoded by TRBV5-1 joined to TRBJ2-3; the D segment is perhaps TRBD1 or TRBD2, each sharing 6 matched bases. The sample consisted of CD4+ or CD8+ T cells sorted from blood, taken in a trial of the OX40 agonist ivuxolimab. This receptor carries the CDR3 CASTRRGATDTQYF. At the DNA level, the sequence is TGCGCCAGCACAAGGAGGGGGGCCACAGATACGCAGTATTTT.